The rows below give T cell receptor beta chains drawn from one sample of a study of T cells in localized non-small cell lung cancer. This table comes from immunoSEQ multiplex PCR, and its TCRdb copy is limited to in-frame clones, with some not included. The sample contains 70,000 to 80,000 clones, approximately 90% of which appear only once. This specimen consisted of peripheral blood, obtained before any cancer treatment. These receptors were obtained from a woman between 35 and 70 years old with stage I squamous cell lung carcinoma. The CDR3 runs from the conserved cysteine through the conserved F or W. The order of the fields is V gene, D gene, clone size, J gene, CDR3 DNA, CDR3 protein. D genes are given only for firm matches. Size is stated for part of the rows, as once, few or many counts, or as a class when the clone is expanded.

TRBV7-3	TRBD2	NA	TRBJ2-3	TGTGCCAGCAGCCCCGGGACTAGCGGGGCCCGGAATACGCAGTATTTT	CASSPGTSGARNTQYF
TRBV7-2	TRBD2	once	TRBJ2-7	TGTGCCAGCAGCTTAGCGGCTAGCGGGGGGGTCGGCTCCTACGAGCAGTACTTC	CASSLAASGGVGSYEQYF
TRBV6-6	TRBD1	NA	TRBJ1-2	TGTGCCAGCAGTTGGGACAGGGACGGCTACACCTTC	CASSWDRDGYTF
TRBV6-5	NA	NA	TRBJ1-2	TGTGCCAGCAGTTACCCGCAGGGGCATGGCTACACCTTC	CASSYPQGHGYTF
TRBV30	TRBD1	NA	TRBJ1-1	TGTGCCTGGGCGTCCGGGACAGGGTCCTGGACGGCTTTCTTT	CAWASGTGSWTAFF
TRBV4-2	NA	NA	TRBJ2-7	TGTGCCAGCAGCCCCCGGGAGTCGAAGGACTACGAGCAGTACTTC	CASSPRESKDYEQYF
TRBV6-6	NA	NA	TRBJ1-1	TGTGCCAGCAGTTCCCAGGGGATAGGGGACACTGAAGCTTTCTTT	CASSSQGIGDTEAFF
TRBV5-1	NA	NA	TRBJ2-7	TGCGCCAGCAGCTCCGGGACTGGAGCCTACGAGCAGTACTTC	CASSSGTGAYEQYF
TRBV9	TRBD2	NA	TRBJ2-1	TGTGCCAGCAGCGGGAGACTAGCGGGGGGTTACAATGAGCAGTTCTTC	CASSGRLAGGYNEQFF
TRBV6-6	NA	NA	TRBJ1-5	TGTGCCAGCAGTCTGTTAAGGACCAATCAGCCCCAGCATTTT	CASSLLRTNQPQHF
TRBV9	TRBD2	once	TRBJ2-7	TGTGCCAGCAGCGTAGGTCGGGGGGAGTACGAGCAGTACTTC	CASSVGRGEYEQYF
TRBV7-9	NA	few	TRBJ1-2	TGTGCCAGCAGCTTGAATTCTAACTATGGCTACACCTTC	CASSLNSNYGYTF
TRBV21-1	NA	NA	TRBJ1-1	TGTGCCAGCAGCACGCAAGACAGCCCGAACACTGAAGCTTTCTTT	CASSTQDSPNTEAFF
TRBV18	TRBD1	NA	TRBJ2-7	TGTGCCAGCTCACCAAGTTACAGGGGAAGCTACGAGCAGTACTTC	CASSPSYRGSYEQYF
TRBV7-6	TRBD2	NA	TRBJ2-3	TGTGCCAGCAGCTTAGTAGCGGGGGGGCCGGTAGATACGCAGTATTTT	CASSLVAGGPVDTQYF
TRBV5-4	TRBD2	NA	TRBJ2-3	TGTGCCAGCAGCCCCCGGGAGCGGGGGGGCCAAGATACGCAGTATTTT	CASSPRERGGQDTQYF
TRBV7-2	TRBD2	NA	TRBJ2-1	TGTGCCAGCAGCTCCCAAGCGGGGGGGCTCGATGAGCAGTTCTTC	CASSSQAGGLDEQFF
TRBV9	TRBD2	NA	TRBJ2-3	TGTGCCAGCAGCCTAACGGCGGGGGATAGCACAGATACGCAGTATTTT	CASSLTAGDSTDTQYF
TRBV7-8	NA	once	TRBJ2-4	TGTGCCAGCAGCTTAGGGAACATTCAGTACTTC	CASSLGNIQYF
TRBV21-1	NA	NA	TRBJ2-3	TGTGCCAGCAGCGCCGGACTAGCGGGGGGGTTTGGAGATACGCAGTATTTT	CASSAGLAGGFGDTQYF
TRBV18	NA	few	TRBJ2-7	TGTGCCAGCTCACTGGGGGCCTATTATCGCGAGCAGTACTTC	CASSLGAYYREQYF
TRBV29-1	NA	NA	TRBJ2-7	TGCAGCGTTGACGCAGGGAATGGCTTATACGAGCAGTACTTC	CSVDAGNGLYEQYF
TRBV5-4	NA	NA	TRBJ2-2	TGTGCCAGCAGCTTACAGTTTACCGGGGAGCTGTTTTTT	CASSLQFTGELFF
TRBV9	TRBD2	NA	TRBJ2-5	TGTGCCAGCAGCCCCCGAGGAGCGGGGGGTCCTGGGGAGACCCAGTACTTC	CASSPRGAGGPGETQYF
TRBV2	NA	NA	TRBJ2-3	TGTGCCAGCAGTGACAGGGGCGGAGATACGCAGTATTTT	CASSDRGGDTQYF
TRBV11-3	TRBD2	NA	TRBJ2-3	TGTGCCAGCAGCTTACTAGCGGGGAGCACAGATACGCAGTATTTT	CASSLLAGSTDTQYF
TRBV7-2	TRBD2	NA	TRBJ2-1	TGTGCCAGCAGCATTGGGACTAGCGGGGGGAATGAGCAGTTCTTC	CASSIGTSGGNEQFF
TRBV18	TRBD1	NA	TRBJ1-5	TGTGCCAGCTCACTGGGGACAGGGAATAGCAATCAGCCCCAGCATTTT	CASSLGTGNSNQPQHF
TRBV29-1	TRBD1	few	TRBJ2-7	TGCAGCGGTGGACAGGGTACCTACGAGCAGTACTTC	CSGGQGTYEQYF
TRBV7-9	TRBD1	NA	TRBJ1-4	TGTGCCAGCAGCCGACAGGGGATTTGGGAAAAACTGTTTTTT	CASSRQGIWEKLFF
TRBV10-3	NA	NA	TRBJ2-2	TGTGCCATCAGTCCCTATTTAGGGAGTATAACGAACACCGGGGAGCTGTTTTTT	CAISPYLGSITNTGELFF
TRBV4-1	TRBD2	NA	TRBJ2-1	TGCGCCAGCAGCCAAGGGCCAGCGGGGGGCTCCCGAAGCTCCTACAATGAGCAGTTCTTC	CASSQGPAGGSRSSYNEQFF
TRBV6-1	TRBD1	NA	TRBJ1-4	TGTGCCAGCGTTCCAGGGGGCGAAGGTGAAAAACTGTTTTTT	CASVPGGEGEKLFF
TRBV6-5	NA	NA	TRBJ1-5	TGTGCCAGCAGTTACCCGAAAAGGGGTCGGAAATCAGCCCAGCATTTT	CASSYPKRGRKSAQHF
TRBV30	NA	NA	TRBJ1-6	TGTGCCTGGAGTGTGACCAGGGATTCACCCCTCCACTTT	CAWSVTRDSPLHF
TRBV5-6	TRBD1	NA	TRBJ1-1	TGTGCCAGCAGTCCCACAGGGGGCAAGGCTGAAGCTTTCTTT	CASSPTGGKAEAFF
TRBV5-4	TRBD1	NA	TRBJ1-2	TGTGCCAGCAGCTTGGAACAGGGGAATTTTAACTATGGCTACACCTTC	CASSLEQGNFNYGYTF
TRBV7-2	NA	NA	TRBJ2-5	TGTGCCAGCAGCCCTCGGACCGCTGGGGAGACCCAGTACTTC	CASSPRTAGETQYF
TRBV30	NA	NA	TRBJ1-2	TGTGCCTGGAGTGTCCTCGGGGGGCAGGCTGGCTACACCTTC	CAWSVLGGQAGYTF
TRBV2	NA	NA	TRBJ1-4	TGTGCTAGCAGTGAAAGGGGCTGGGGAAATGAAAAACTGTTTTTT	CASSERGWGNEKLFF
TRBV5-1	NA	NA	TRBJ2-3	TGCGCCAGCAGCCGGCGGCAGGGGGATACGCAGTATTTT	CASSRRQGDTQYF
TRBV7-2	NA	NA	TRBJ2-2	TGTGCCAGCAACTCCGGGAACCCCGGGGAGCTGTTTTTT	CASNSGNPGELFF
TRBV10-2	NA	NA	TRBJ1-5	TGCGCCAGCAGCCCTCAGGGAAATCAGCCCCAGCATTTT	CASSPQGNQPQHF
TRBV7-9	TRBD1	once	TRBJ1-1	TGTGCCAGCAGCCGAGGGACAGAGAACACTGAAGCTTTCTTT	CASSRGTENTEAFF